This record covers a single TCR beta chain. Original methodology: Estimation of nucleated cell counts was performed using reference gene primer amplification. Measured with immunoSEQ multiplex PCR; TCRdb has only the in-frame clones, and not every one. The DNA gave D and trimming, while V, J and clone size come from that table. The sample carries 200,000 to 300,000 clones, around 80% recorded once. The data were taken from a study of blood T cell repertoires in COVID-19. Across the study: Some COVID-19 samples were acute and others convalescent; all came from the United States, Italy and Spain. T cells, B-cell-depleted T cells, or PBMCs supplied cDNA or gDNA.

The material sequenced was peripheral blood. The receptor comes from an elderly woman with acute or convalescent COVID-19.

DNA for the CDR3: TGTGCCAGCAGCGTGGGACACCGTACGTACAATGAGCAGTTCTTC. Translated, it gives CASSVGHRTYNEQFF. The chain recombines TRBV7-2 with TRBJ2-1; TRBD1 is a possible D gene (6 bases). V was cut by 5 bases and J by 4 bases, with 15 bases left in between. The V gene's germline CDR1 is SGHTA and CDR2 FQGNSA. The CDR3 is 15 amino acids.